This T cell receptor (beta chain) emerged from a study of OX40 agonist ivuxolimab in advanced cancers. Study results and caveats: The average count of expanded clones was higher among CD8+ T cells than among CD4+.

About this clone itself: Its antigen remains unknown.

The assay was immunoSEQ multiplex PCR, and TCRdb's table has in-frame clones only and misses some. The sample shows some 110,000 clones, less than 95% of them seen only once. Germline CDR1 and CDR2: SNHLY and FYNNEI. J gave up 5 bases and V 7 bases, and 15 bases lay outside the gene matches. The CDR3 contains 17 residues. This sequence was found in an adult with an advanced solid tumor such as melanoma, head and neck, liver or kidney cancer. Sequencing was performed on CD4+ or CD8+ T cells sorted from blood, taken in a trial of the OX40 agonist ivuxolimab. The J gene is TRBJ2-2, the V gene TRBV2; 8 nucleotides match TRBD2. The CDR3 here is CASISPGGDRRTGELFF. The DNA of the CDR3 is TGTGCCAGCATTTCCCCGGGGGGGGATAGAAGGACCGGGGAGCTGTTTTTT.